The clone carrying this TCR beta chain has more than one count but fewer than ten. Its antigen is unknown. Regions amplified from RNA transcripts were the TCR beta CDR3 regions. Primed by the HTBI set, a first-round RT-PCR was run on the TCR CDR3. TCRdb re-called the multiplex PCR reads with MiXCR, one entry per CDR3 protein. The repertoire holds under 800,000 distinct CDR3 sequences, less than 15% seen once, with roughly 10% in the top ten. The data originate from a study of T cells in Graves' hyperthyroidism and ophthalmopathy. Study summary: Once the initial diagnosis was made, peripheral blood was obtained before any treatment. The study, taken as a whole, reports: Most thyroid clonotypes that were expanded above 0.001 also turned up in blood. Ophthalmopathy could be told apart from stable hyperthyroidism with a 13 V-J model.

Calling Graves' hyperthyroidism stable meant ophthalmopathy did not progress within 18 months. This CDR3 region has 17 residues. Trimming shortened V by 0 bases and J by 0 bases, and 16 bases separated the two germline ends. In germline, CDR1 is SGHNT, CDR2 YYREEE (reference sequence). The sequence came from a woman in her late teens or twenties with Graves' hyperthyroidism. The J gene is TRBJ2-7, the V gene TRBV5-4; D possibly uses TRBD1 or TRBD2 (5 bases each). Sequencing was performed on blood. Written as DNA, the CDR3 is TGTGCCAGCAGCTTGGCCGGGACGGGTCTCCTCTCCTACGAGCAGTACTTC. Its protein is CASSLAGTGLLSYEQYF.